One sample yielded the 25 T cell receptor beta chains listed below, sequenced in a study of T cell repertoires in cytomegalovirus infection. TCRdb re-called the reads with MiXCR, one entry per CDR3 protein. Found here are 350,000 to 500,000 distinct CDR3 sequences, under 40% of them singletons; the top ten hold approximately 13%. The sample was PBMCs. The receptor set was obtained from a human donor in good health (CMV status not recorded). Some clones in this sample may be carry-over from other donors' samples.

The V and J genes are TRBV20-1 and TRBJ2-7; D not certain. V was shortened by 5 bases and J by 6 bases, with 11 bases between the two germline ends. The germline V gene encodes CDR1 DFQATT and CDR2 SNEGSKA (reference sequence). This CDR3 is 11 amino acids long. The CDR3 nucleotides read TGCAGTGCTCGGCTCAGGCTCGAGCAGTACTTC. It translates to CSARLRLEQYF.

As regards this clonotype: Sequence at one end of the junction differs from germline and may be a read error. The genes are TRBV4-1 and TRBJ2-5, with 7 bases that match TRBD2. This CDR3 is 16 amino acids long. The V gene's germline CDR1 is MGHRA and CDR2 YSYEKL. The CDR3: CASNQVPGTTEETQYF. The CDR3 DNA reads TGCGCCAGCAACCAAGTCCCAGGGACTACTGAAGAGACCCAGTACTTC.

With respect to this clonotype: The CDR3 carries no conserved terminal phenylalanine or tryptophan, so it likely arises from a read error. J is TRBJ2-7 and V is TRBV12-3 or TRBV12-4, with D perhaps TRBD2 (5 bases). The CDR3 runs 12 residues. Trimming shortened V by 5 bases and J by 7 bases, and 12 bases separated the two germline ends. Here the CDR3 reads CASSITTGEQYL. Written as DNA, the CDR3 is TGTGCCAGCAGTATAACTACGGGGGAGCAGTACTTA.

The CDR3, as DNA: TGCGCCAGCAGCCAAACACAGGGCGTGGTGACTTATGGCTACACCTTC. As protein: CASSQTQGVVTYGYTF. V and J are TRBV4-1 and TRBJ1-2; possibly TRBD1 for D (6 bases). The V end lost 2 bases, the J end lost 5 bases, and 18 bases lay between the germline ends. CDR3 length: 16 amino acids. The V gene's germline CDR1 is MGHRA and CDR2 YSYEKL.

The chain has TRBV6-2 or TRBV6-3 and TRBJ1-5; TRBD1 matches 8 bases. The CDR3 has 16 residues. Trimming took 5 bases from V and 1 from J; bases not matched to a gene: 7. The V gene's germline CDR1 is MNHEY and CDR2 SVGEGT. The CDR3 protein is CASSDRGTRSNQPQHF. Written as DNA, the CDR3 is TGTGCCAGCAGTGACAGGGGAACTAGAAGCAATCAGCCCCAGCATTTT.

V is TRBV12-3 or TRBV12-4 and J is TRBJ2-7; D gene ambiguous. This CDR3 spans 12 amino acids. Trimming took off 3 bases at V and 2 bases at J, with 5 bases between the two ends. The DNA of the CDR3 is TGTGCCAGCAGTTTTACTGCCTACGAGCAGTACTTC. This translates into CASSFTAYEQYF.

Regarding this clonotype: Without the conserved terminal phenylalanine or tryptophan, this CDR3 likely stems from a read error. This chain uses TRBV7-8 with TRBJ2-1; the D call may be TRBD1 or TRBD2 (5 bases each). Trimming pared 5 bases from V and 5 bases from J, leaving 10 bases between. The CDR3 runs to 13 residues. Germline CDR1 reads SGHVS; CDR2 reads FQNEAQ. DNA for the CDR3: TGTGCCAGCAGCAGAGGGACCGACAATGAGCAGTTCTGC. It codes for CASSRGTDNEQFC.

This clonotype appeared many times. This chain connects TRBV27 to TRBJ2-1; 9 bases line up with TRBD1. The CDR3 length is 15 residues. V dropped 6 bases and J dropped 5; count of bases not matched to a gene: 8. Germline CDR1 reads MNHEY; CDR2 reads SMNVEV (reference sequence). CDR3: CASSAPGQGHNEQFF. The CDR3 DNA is TGTGCCAGCAGCGCCCCGGGACAGGGTCACAATGAGCAGTTCTTC.

CDR3 amino acids: CASSVKFNTGELFF. The CDR3, as DNA: TGTGCCAGCAGTGTAAAATTCAACACCGGGGAGCTGTTTTTT. The chain employs TRBV2 and TRBJ2-2, with D uncertain. The CDR3 loop spans 14 amino acids. Germline CDR1 is SNHLY and CDR2 is FYNNEI. V was pared by 4 bases and J by 2 bases, with 8 bases between.

This clonotype was detected only once. This clone may be a read error of a much larger clone one base away. The rearrangement uses TRBV28 and TRBJ2-1; D may be TRBD1 (6 bases). CDR3 length equals 12 residues. Germline V lookup: CDR1 MDHEN, CDR2 SYDVKM. CDR3 DNA sequence: TGTGCCCGCAGTTTAGCAGGGGCTGAGCAGTTCTTC. It translates to CARSLAGAEQFF.

The V gene is TRBV25-1, the J gene TRBJ1-6; D gene unclear. CDR1 and CDR2 from the germline V gene are MGHDK and SYGVNS. V was clipped by 6 bases and J by 4 bases, with 13 bases between them. The CDR3 sequence is 15 residues long. The CDR3 coding sequence is TGTGCCAGCAGGCCGGGGTCCTTTTATAATTCACCCCTCCACTTT. Its translation is CASRPGSFYNSPLHF.

This clonotype was seen a few times. The V call is TRBV11-2, the J call TRBJ2-7; D perhaps matches TRBD1 (5 bases). Germline CDR1 is SGHAT and CDR2 is FQNNGV. V lost 1 base, J lost 3 bases, and 10 bases lay in between. The CDR3 spans 14 residues. CDR3 region: CASSLVPGHYEQYF. The CDR3 region has the DNA TGTGCCAGCAGCTTAGTACCAGGGCACTACGAGCAGTACTTC.

The chain joins TRBV20-1 to TRBJ1-4; D is possibly TRBD1 (6 bases). Germline CDR1 and CDR2: DFQATT and SNEGSKA (reference sequence). The CDR3 has 13 amino acids. V lost 8 bases and J lost 7, with 17 bases in between. Here the CDR3 reads CSSRTEAGEKLFF. CDR3 nucleotide sequence: TGCAGTTCCAGGACAGAAGCGGGTGAAAAACTGTTTTTT.

In this sample, this clonotype turned up many times. The chain couples TRBV12-3 or TRBV12-4 to TRBJ2-2; 7 bases line up with TRBD2. This CDR3 has 15 residues. Unmatched junction bases numbered 6, after V lost 7 bases and J lost 1 base. Here the CDR3 reads CASNPGGKNTGELFF. For the CDR3, the DNA is TGTGCCAGCAATCCGGGGGGTAAGAACACCGGGGAGCTGTTTTTT.

The chain carries TRBV19 and TRBJ1-1; no definite D call. The CDR3 spans 14 residues. Germline CDR1 and CDR2: LNHDA and SQIVND (reference sequence). The ends were cut back, 8 bases at V and 11 bases at J, with 24 bases in the middle. CDR3 sequence: CASCPRVRSGEAFF. CDR3 bases: TGTGCCAGTTGCCCTCGTGTTCGGTCCGGCGAGGCTTTCTTT.

The chain couples TRBV20-1 to TRBJ1-2; D is possibly TRBD1 (6 bases). This CDR3 contains 13 residues. Trimming removed 6 bases from V and 4 bases from J, with 15 bases in between. From germline, CDR1 is DFQATT and CDR2 SNEGSKA (reference sequence). The CDR3, as DNA: TGCAGTGCCCGGGACGGGACAAGCTATGGCTACACCTTC. It specifies CSARDGTSYGYTF.

V and J are TRBV28 and TRBJ1-1, with a tentative D call TRBD1 (5 bases). Per the germline V gene, CDR1 is MDHEN and CDR2 is SYDVKM. There are 14 residues in the CDR3. Trimming pared 7 bases from V and 5 bases from J, leaving 17 bases between. The CDR3 nucleotides are TGTGCCAGCACCCTGATGGGGGGGGGGACTGAAGCTTTCTTT. The encoded protein is CASTLMGGGTEAFF.

This clonotype was counted between two and nine times. The chain couples TRBV15 to TRBJ2-5, with 9 bases identical to TRBD2. The CDR3 runs 14 residues. Germline loops: CDR1 LNHNV, CDR2 YYDKDF (reference sequence). The trim removed 5 bases at V and 4 bases at J, leaving 5 bases unmatched. The CDR3 loop reads CATSGGGAAETQYF. The CDR3 bases are TGTGCCACCAGCGGCGGGGGGGCCGCAGAGACCCAGTACTTC.

This clonotype has a count of ten or more. CDR3 sequence: CASSQTDIAGGIETQYF. CDR3 nucleotides: TGTGCCAGCAGCCAGACCGACATAGCGGGGGGAATCGAGACCCAGTACTTC. The rearrangement uses TRBV11-1 and TRBJ2-5, with 10 bases lining up with TRBD2. Germline-derived CDR1 and CDR2 are SGHAT and FQDESV (reference sequence). The CDR3 has 17 residues. Trimming at V came to 5 bases and at J to 5 bases, leaving 14 bases not matched to a gene.

This clonotype came up many times. The V gene is TRBV4-1, the J gene TRBJ2-1; the match to TRBD2 covers 10 bases. The germline V gene encodes CDR1 MGHRA and CDR2 YSYEKL. With V trimmed by 0 bases and J by 2 bases, 1 base remained unmatched. This CDR3 region has 16 residues. The CDR3 nucleotides read TGCGCCAGCAGCCAAGAACTAGCGGGGACCTACAATGAGCAGTTCTTC. Translated: CASSQELAGTYNEQFF.

This clonotype turned up a few times. The chain links TRBV11-2 to TRBJ2-1; weak D call: TRBD2 (6 bases). Per germline, CDR1 SGHAT and CDR2 FQNNGV. The CDR3 is 14 residues long. Deletions cut 2 bases from V and 10 bases from J, with 15 bases between. The CDR3 DNA follows: TGTGCCAGCAGCTTATCGGGAACCGCGGGAGAGCAGTTCTTC. Protein sequence: CASSLSGTAGEQFF.

This clonotype was detected only a few times. The J gene is TRBJ1-2, the V gene TRBV6-2 or TRBV6-3; D is undetermined. CDR1 and CDR2 (germline): MNHEY, SVGEGT. The CDR3 is 13 residues long. Deletions cut 2 bases from V and 2 bases from J, with 6 bases between. CDR3 amino acids: CASSYSQNYGYTF. For the CDR3, the DNA is TGTGCCAGCAGTTACAGTCAAAACTATGGCTACACCTTC.

The V and J genes are TRBV2 and TRBJ2-4; 14 bases agree with TRBD2. The ends lost 6 bases at V and 0 bases at J; junction bases unmatched: 7. The CDR3 runs to 18 residues. The V gene's germline CDR1 is SNHLY and CDR2 FYNNEI. CDR3 sequence: CASRRTSGGNLAKNIQYF. The DNA for the CDR3 is TGTGCCAGCAGAAGGACTAGCGGGGGGAACCTAGCCAAAAACATTCAGTACTTC.

The chain recombines TRBV6-8 with TRBJ2-1; 9 bases map to TRBD2. Germline V gene data show CDR1 as MNHGY and CDR2 as SAAAGT. This CDR3 contains 16 residues. J lost 4 bases, V lost 2 bases, and 6 bases had no gene match. CDR3 in amino acids: CASSYDGTSFYNEQFF. CDR3 bases: TGTGCCAGCAGTTACGATGGGACTAGCTTTTACAATGAGCAGTTCTTC.

This clonotype was seen only a few times. V usage is TRBV20-1 and J usage is TRBJ1-6, with D perhaps matching TRBD1 (6 bases). V lost 6 bases to trimming and J lost 7 bases, with 19 bases between them. Germline loops: CDR1 DFQATT, CDR2 SNEGSKA (reference sequence). The CDR3 runs to 15 residues. CDR3 amino acids: CSATGQMTLNSPLHF. Here the CDR3 DNA reads TGCAGTGCAACTGGACAGATGACTTTAAATTCACCCCTCCACTTT.